These 8 T cell receptor beta chains came from one sample sequenced in a study of T cell responses to AZD1222 COVID-19 vaccine. Assay used: immunoSEQ multiplex PCR; TCRdb lists only in-frame clones, some missing. Seen here are approximately 200,000 clones, roughly 93% observed once, and the top ten hold about 9.2%. This sample comprised peripheral blood, obtained on day 0 of AZD1222 vaccination. The receptors stem from an adult in good health.

V usage is TRBV7-3 and J usage is TRBJ2-1; D possibly corresponds to TRBD2 (5 bases). Deletions cut 3 bases from V and 7 bases from J, with 16 bases between. Germline CDR1 reads SGHTA; CDR2 reads FQGTGA. The CDR3 consists of 15 residues. CDR3 sequence (DNA): TGTGCCAGCAGCTTTGACGGGAACCGTGTGAATGAGCAGTTCTTC. Residues: CASSFDGNRVNEQFF.

As concerns this clone: This CDR3 is also generated by other DNA sequences in the sample. CDR3: CASSDRSSGNTIYF. CDR3 DNA sequence: TGTGCCAGTAGCGACAGGAGCTCTGGAAACACCATATATTTT. The rearrangement joins TRBV19 to TRBJ1-3; D is perhaps TRBD1 (6 bases). CDR3 length: 14 residues. Germline CDR1 is LNHDA and CDR2 is SQIVND (reference sequence). The germline V and J ends were trimmed by 6 bases and 0 bases, with 9 bases remaining between them.

This sequence joins TRBV19 and TRBJ2-1, with D hard to call. Germline loops: CDR1 LNHDA, CDR2 SQIVND (reference sequence). The CDR3 is 11 amino acids. The V end lost 7 bases, the J end lost 4 bases, and 5 bases lay between the germline ends. In DNA form, the CDR3 reads TGTGCCAGTACTTCGTACAATGAGCAGTTCTTC. This encodes CASTSYNEQFF.

The CDR3 here is CASSILKGDEQYF. The CDR3 DNA reads TGTGCCAGTAGTATATTAAAGGGGGACGAGCAGTACTTC. The rearrangement links TRBV19 to TRBJ2-7; D possibly corresponds to TRBD1 (6 bases). The germline V gene has CDR1 LNHDA and CDR2 SQIVND (reference sequence). CDR3 length equals 13 residues. The V end was cut by 2 bases, the J end by 5 bases, with 10 bases between.

This clone has only one observation. The chain employs TRBV9 and TRBJ1-2; no clear D gene. The germline V and J ends were trimmed by 0 bases and 5 bases, with 14 bases remaining between them. Germline values: CDR1 SGDLS, CDR2 YYNGEE. The CDR3 contains 15 residues. The CDR3 here is CASSVESRSGYGYTF. Here the CDR3 DNA reads TGTGCCAGCAGCGTAGAATCCAGGTCGGGGTATGGCTACACCTTC.

The V and J genes are TRBV19 and TRBJ2-7; D is ambiguous. The CDR3 is 13 amino acids. The germline V gene encodes CDR1 LNHDA and CDR2 SQIVND (reference sequence). Trimming shortened V by 3 bases and J by 0 bases, and 6 bases separated the two germline ends. CDR3 sequence: CASSIDSSYEQYF. In DNA, the CDR3 is TGTGCCAGTAGTATCGACTCCTCCTACGAGCAGTACTTC.

The chain carries TRBV27 and TRBJ2-1, with D possibly matching TRBD1 (6 bases). In germline, CDR1 is MNHEY, CDR2 SMNVEV (reference sequence). Trimming left V 5 bases short and J 0 bases short, with 11 bases between. The CDR3 extends over 15 amino acids. Here the CDR3 reads CASSPFRGSYNEQFF. The CDR3 DNA is TGTGCCAGCAGTCCTTTCAGGGGCTCCTACAATGAGCAGTTCTTC.

This chain uses TRBV19 with TRBJ2-7; D is undetermined. CDR3 length equals 10 residues. Trimming took 6 bases from V and 7 from J, leaving 7 bases between them. Germline assignment: CDR1 LNHDA and CDR2 SQIVND (reference sequence). The CDR3 region is CASRGMEQYF. The CDR3 DNA sequence: TGTGCCAGTAGGGGAATGGAGCAGTACTTC.